The T cell receptor (beta chain) described here comes from a study of response to subunit inactivated influenza vaccine. Via MiXCR, TCRdb re-called the RT-PCR reads, giving one row per CDR3 protein. The repertoire holds more than 150,000 distinct CDR3 sequences, with around 9.2% as singletons. Sequencing was performed on non-naive T cells sorted from PBMCs, taken on the day of vaccination. The receptor's source is a man in his fifties who received an inactivated influenza vaccine.

This CDR3 reads CASSPNMNRGYGYTF. The CDR3 DNA sequence: TGTGCCAGCAGCCCCAACATGAACAGGGGGTATGGCTACACCTTC. The gene calls are TRBV6-1 and TRBJ1-2; 8 nucleotides line up with TRBD1. The CDR3 runs to 15 residues. V was pared by 6 bases and J by 5 bases, with 11 bases of the junction left unmatched. Per germline, CDR1 MNHNS and CDR2 SASEGT.